This TCR beta chain was recorded in a study of T cell responses to AZD1222 COVID-19 vaccine (dated by TCRdb to the early 2020s). Notes on the research overall: A total of 230 to 250 trial participants underwent TCR sequencing, of whom nearly 210 received two doses of AZD1222 and about 25 received two doses of the MenACWY control vaccine. Trial participants were enrolled by age into subgroups of 18-55, 56-69 and 70-plus years, and around 140, 26 and 57 TCR-sequenced participants, respectively, were included in these subgroups.

As encoded in the germline V gene, CDR1 is SGHTA while CDR2 is FQGNSA. From the cysteine through the phenylalanine, the CDR3 covers 15 amino acids. This entry keeps only the CDR3 DNA: 45 bases, framed from base 1. For this chain, trimming is 1 base at the V end and 5 bases at the J end, and the number of junction bases without a gene match is 5. Results the study describes overall, beyond this receptor: Spike-specific TCR breadth and depth rose significantly after two AZD1222 doses compared with day 0 and with MenACWY recipients. In the small 56-69-year group, the increase in depth fell short of significance, most likely because of low power. Reportedly, close to half of the unique spike-specific TCRs recognized epitopes lying outside the regions that are mutated in the B.1.351 and B.1.1.7 variants. Because no samples from the day 14 peak response were available, repertoires could be characterized only after the peak T cell response. The vaccine-associated CD4 TCRs covered the entire spike protein, and the dominant responses fell in regions 160-218 and 743-854. Conclusions about previously exposed vaccinees are limited because only a handful of AZD1222 recipients were SARS-CoV-2 seropositive at baseline. Most participants were white British and females outnumbered males, and the authors suggested that clonal diversity may have been underestimated.

The CDR3 regions of human TCRbeta chains were analyzed by immunosequencing. The paper's data handling went like this. Repertoire TCRs were matched against a reference library of SARS-CoV-2-specific TCRs generated with the MIRA antigen-specificity platform. Breadth was defined as the fraction of unique TCRs that were SARS-CoV-2-associated, and depth was defined as the fraction of total T cells that were SARS-CoV-2-associated. Using the MIRA data, every spike-specific TCR was mapped to the spike region that the TCR reacted to and assigned to either a CD4 or a CD8 class. Log10-transformed breadth and depth values were compared by one-way ANOVA with Sidak's multiple comparisons tests. Entries here come from immuneACCESS through TCRdb and include only in-frame sequences with V and J called. Some clones fail to appear in such tables; in the studies checked, an unresolved V gene covers under half of the shortfall, and the cause of the remainder is unknown. The V and J calls and clone size come from that table; D and trimming were worked out from the DNA. The sample records fewer than 120,000 clones, about nine tenths of which are singletons. The top ten clones comprise almost 2.5% of the sample.

This clone was seen just once. Its binding antigen is unknown. No clone much larger than this one lies a single base away; base qualities are absent. Reading the label with the study, this specimen's time point is: about 28 days (+/-7) after the second vaccine dose. AZD1222 recipients given second doses at about 4 weeks or at about 12 weeks were pooled, since spike-specific TCR depth and breadth were not found to differ between the two schedules. Vaccinee samples came from UK trials COV001 and COV002, including a single-blind randomized controlled phase 2/3 trial of AZD1222 (ChAdOx1 nCoV-19) in healthy adults. For TCRbeta chain sequencing, PBMC samples from trial participants were taken at day 0 and at day 28 after the second dose.

The sequence was obtained from an adult who received the AZD1222 COVID-19 vaccine. Sequenced here: peripheral blood, sampled 28 days after the second AZD1222 dose. This sequence uses TRBV7-2 and TRBJ2-7; 10 central bases correspond to TRBD2. The CDR3 here reads CASSLVSGGADEQYF. The nucleotides are TGTGCCAGCAGCTTAGTCAGCGGGGGGGCCGACGAGCAGTACTTC.